This T cell receptor beta chain was recorded in a study of T-cell memory formation after mild COVID-19 listed by TCRdb under 2021. With regard to the full study: TCR sequence clusters from the two donors were largely donor specific. T-cell clones expanding and contracting after mild COVID-19 in two donors were tracked by longitudinal TCRalpha and TCRbeta repertoire sequencing. Two young, previously healthy adult volunteers made up the cohort, one male and one female. Here is what the overall study found, with its caveats: The study included only a couple of mild cases, and larger cohorts that include severe cases with pre-infection samples were judged to be necessary. SARS-CoV-2 specificity of the second-wave clones peaking on day 37 was not confirmed. Some responding clones were detected in pre-infection memory, which suggested that pre-existing cross-reactive memory T cells had joined the SARS-CoV-2 response. Contracting CD4+ clones appeared mostly in the CM and EM memory subsets, whereas CD8+ clones were enriched in EMRA. Balanced CD4/CD8 phenotypes were observed for clones contracting from day 15 to 85, whereas a bias towards CD4+ was observed for a second wave of clones expanding from day 15 to 37.

For sequencing, an Illumina NovaSeq 6000 was employed. cDNA libraries for TCRalpha and TCRbeta were prepared by 5'RACE using constant-segment primers, with sample barcodes and unique molecular identifiers added. Trizol reagent was used to extract RNA from every sample. Libraries were amplified in two PCR steps, with a second sample barcode and Illumina TruSeq adapters added in the second step. Sequencing of libraries was performed on an Illumina NovaSeq with 2 x 150 bp paired-end reads. In the paper's pipeline: The reads were demultiplexed and collapsed into UMI-guided consensus sequences using migec v1.2.7. Using mixcr v2.1.11, the UMI consensuses were aligned to TRA and TRB V and J templates and assembled into clonotypes. A clonotype was counted as expanded or contracted only when both edgeR and NoisET called the clonotype significant, with the noise models trained on biological replicates. For edgeR calls, a false discovery rate-adjusted p below 0.01 and a log2 fold-change threshold of 1 were applied. As an exploratory analysis of dynamics, max-normalized trajectories of the 1000 most abundant clonotypes were examined by PCA with hierarchical clustering. The CD4 or CD8 phenotype of responding clones was assigned using the separately sequenced CD4+ and CD8+ repertoires. TCRdb handled the public reads itself, with Q25 trimming in fastp and clone calling in MiXCR, and kept productive beta chains. A single entry per CDR3 protein holds the most common genes and DNA from its merged rows. These V and J calls rely on TCRdb rather than the paper's analysis. The sample records some 70,000 distinct CDR3 sequences, about a sixth of which are singletons. Around 31% of the sample goes to the ten largest clones.

V lost 1 base and J lost 2 bases; the stretch between them is 6 bases long. Reading from cysteine to phenylalanine, the CDR3 counts 15 amino acids. CDR3 DNA only is kept here, 45 bases in frame from base 1. CDR1 and CDR2, per the germline V gene, are SGHTA and FQGNSA. This clonotype was observed a few times. Its antigen has not been determined. Per-base qualities were not stored, and no clone one base away is much larger. Ficoll-Paque density gradient centrifugation was the method used to isolate PBMCs. The receptor was isolated from an adult woman who had mild COVID-19 (a few samples of this study predate the infection). The sample titles of this study are shuffled in the database, so cell type and time point are left out; the donor was told from shared clones. Sequenced input: PBMCs or a T cell subset sorted from them (not recorded which). The chain is assembled from TRBV7-2 and TRBJ2-6, with no confident D gene call. The base sequence is TGTGCCAGCAGCTTAGGCGCCACTGGGGCCAACGTCCTGACTTTC. This translates into CASSLGATGANVLTF.